This T cell receptor beta chain was documented in a study of cytomegalovirus exposure and HLA in healthy donors. Broader study findings: Reported results showed that the classifier diagnosed cytomegalovirus status with high specificity and sensitivity. Per a later analysis, HLA-associated TCR beta chains showed more clonal expansion than other, equally common TCR beta chains. In vitro, three CMV-associated chains proved specific for CMV antigens.

The PCR used 60 Vbeta and 13 Jbeta primers. Data came from immunoSEQ multiplex PCR; TCRdb stores just in-frame clones and leaves some out. The record lists 75,000 to 85,000 clones, of which the ten most abundant hold approximately 0.58%. Concerning this clone: As yet, its antigen is unknown.

CDR3 length equals 16 residues. Per germline, CDR1 MGHDK and CDR2 SYGVNS. What was sequenced was PBMCs. The clonotype was recovered from a man aged 50 or older in good health and CMV-seronegative. The chain has TRBV25-1 and TRBJ1-5; unclear D gene. The CDR3 DNA follows: TGTGCTGTGACTTTTCCGCGCTGGCTAGGCAATCAGCCCCAGCATTTT. Amino acid sequence: CAVTFPRWLGNQPQHF.